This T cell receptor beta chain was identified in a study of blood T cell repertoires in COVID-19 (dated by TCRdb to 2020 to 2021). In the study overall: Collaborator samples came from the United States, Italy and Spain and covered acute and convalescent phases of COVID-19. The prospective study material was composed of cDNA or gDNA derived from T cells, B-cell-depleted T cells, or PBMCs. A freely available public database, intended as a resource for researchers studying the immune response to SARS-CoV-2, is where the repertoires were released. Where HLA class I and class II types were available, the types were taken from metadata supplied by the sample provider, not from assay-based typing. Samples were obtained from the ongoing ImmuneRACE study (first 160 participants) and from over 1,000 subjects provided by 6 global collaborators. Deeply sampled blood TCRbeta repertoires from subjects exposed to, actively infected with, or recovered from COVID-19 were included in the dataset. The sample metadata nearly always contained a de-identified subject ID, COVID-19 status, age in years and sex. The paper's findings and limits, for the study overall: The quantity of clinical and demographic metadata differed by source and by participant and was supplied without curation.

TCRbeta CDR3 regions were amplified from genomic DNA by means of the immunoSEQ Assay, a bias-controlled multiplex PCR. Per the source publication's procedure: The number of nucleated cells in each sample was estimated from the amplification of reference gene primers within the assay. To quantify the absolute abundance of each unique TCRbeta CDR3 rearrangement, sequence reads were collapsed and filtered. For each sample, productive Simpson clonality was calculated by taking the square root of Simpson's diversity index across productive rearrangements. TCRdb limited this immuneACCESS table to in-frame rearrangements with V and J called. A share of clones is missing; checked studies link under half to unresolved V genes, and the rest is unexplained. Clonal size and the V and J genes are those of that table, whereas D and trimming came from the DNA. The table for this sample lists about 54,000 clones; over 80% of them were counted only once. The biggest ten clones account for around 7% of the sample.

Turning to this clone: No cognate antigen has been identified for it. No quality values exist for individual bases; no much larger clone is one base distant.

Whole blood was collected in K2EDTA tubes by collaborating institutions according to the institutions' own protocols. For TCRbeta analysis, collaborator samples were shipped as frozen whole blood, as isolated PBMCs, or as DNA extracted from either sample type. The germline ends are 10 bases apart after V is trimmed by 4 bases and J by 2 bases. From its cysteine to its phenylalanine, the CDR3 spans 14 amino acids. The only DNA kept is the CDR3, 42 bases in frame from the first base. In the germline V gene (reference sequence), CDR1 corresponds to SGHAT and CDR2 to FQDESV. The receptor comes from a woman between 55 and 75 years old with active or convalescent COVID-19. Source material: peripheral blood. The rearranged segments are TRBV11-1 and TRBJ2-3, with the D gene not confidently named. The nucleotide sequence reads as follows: TGTGCCAGCAGCTCCCATAGTGCCACAGATACGCAGTATTTT. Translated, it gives CASSSHSATDTQYF.